What follows describes a single T cell receptor beta chain. The antigen is unknown. Terminally differentiated effector memory CD45RA+ cells were excluded from the naive CD8 cells, which were CD45RO-negative and positively selected for CCR7. Profiling relied on immunoSEQ multiplex PCR, and the TCRdb table lists in-frame clones only, not all of them. This sample has about 2.2 million clones, with around 93% found just once. The sample originates from a study of shared clonotypes between healthy human individuals. Study-wide results and caveats: Clonotypes not shared had lower generation probabilities than those common to all four donors.

The sample was naive CD8+ T cells from PBMCs. The clonotype comes from a young man in good health. Some clones in this sample may be carry-over from other donors' samples.

The DNA for the CDR3 is TGTGCCAGCACTGAAACAGCAACTAATGAAAAACTGTTTTTT. Amino acids: CASTETATNEKLFF. The V call is TRBV28, the J call TRBJ1-4; D not certain. The V gene lost 7 bases and the J gene lost 0 bases, with 9 bases spanning the gap. This CDR3 region has 14 residues. The V gene's germline CDR1 is MDHEN and CDR2 SYDVKM.